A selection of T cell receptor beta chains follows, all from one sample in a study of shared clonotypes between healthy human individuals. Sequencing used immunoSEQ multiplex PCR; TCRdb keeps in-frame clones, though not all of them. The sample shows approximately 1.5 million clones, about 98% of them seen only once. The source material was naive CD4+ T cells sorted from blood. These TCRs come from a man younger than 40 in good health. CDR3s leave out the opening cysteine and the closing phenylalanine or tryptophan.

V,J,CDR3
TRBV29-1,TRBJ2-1,SAEQGINFNEQF
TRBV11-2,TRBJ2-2,ASSLKTGELF
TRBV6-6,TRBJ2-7,ASRQGAYEQY
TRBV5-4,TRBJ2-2,ASSSGTGPTGELF
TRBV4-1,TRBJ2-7,ASSQERLAGSSYEQY
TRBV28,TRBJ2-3,ASTSLVRYTDTQY
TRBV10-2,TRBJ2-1,ASSEGLAGTNEQF
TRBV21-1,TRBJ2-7,ASSKARSGKSSYEQY
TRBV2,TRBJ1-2,ASSDAGGWVGYT
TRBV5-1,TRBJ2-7,ASSSPGVHEQY
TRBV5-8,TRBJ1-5,ASSLGGYSNQPQH
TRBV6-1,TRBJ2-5,ASSWTGTTEETQY
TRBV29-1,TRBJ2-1,SAGQGANEQF
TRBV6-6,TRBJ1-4,ASSYGVTGGLF
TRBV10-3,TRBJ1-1,AIGSGIANTEAF
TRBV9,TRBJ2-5,ASSPHRVGETQY
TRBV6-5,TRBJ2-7,ASCNLGREQY
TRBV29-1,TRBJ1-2,SVGNLGANYGYT
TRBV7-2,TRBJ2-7,ASSPQKQDPQY
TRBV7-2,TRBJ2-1,ASSHPTRDKTYNEQF
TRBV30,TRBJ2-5,AWSWTGGSETQY
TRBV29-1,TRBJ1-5,SVQGASNQPQH
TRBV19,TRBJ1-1,ASSALWDTEAF
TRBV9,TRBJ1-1,ASSAQTGNLNTEAF
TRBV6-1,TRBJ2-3,ASRYKAGLQY
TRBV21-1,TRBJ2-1,ASSKEDGGITYNEQF
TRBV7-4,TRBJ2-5,ASRRQPEETQY
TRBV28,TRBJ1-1,ASTPSGNTEAF
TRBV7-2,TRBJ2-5,ASTNGGRETQY
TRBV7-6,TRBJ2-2,ASERGAGATGELF
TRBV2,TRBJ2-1,ASNQGGTLYNEQF
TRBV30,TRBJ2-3,AGSRTDTQY
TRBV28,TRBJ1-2,ASSSWDRGNYGYT
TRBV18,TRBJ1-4,ASSPEVGQGYEKLF
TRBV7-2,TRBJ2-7,ASSLMCAGTEPPEQY
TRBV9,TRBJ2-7,ASSVASGGSYEQY
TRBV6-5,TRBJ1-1,ASREGDTEAF
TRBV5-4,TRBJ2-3,ASSFSTGDTQY
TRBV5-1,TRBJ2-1,ASSPLEGSYNEQF
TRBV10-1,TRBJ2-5,ASSEGGRQQETQY
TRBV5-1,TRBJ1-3,ASSSGVPSGNTIY
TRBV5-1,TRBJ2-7,ASSFGGLGDEQY
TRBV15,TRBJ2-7,ATSKGFEQY